Listed here is a single T cell receptor (beta chain). The record originates from a study of T cells after yellow fever vaccination. TCRdb called the 5' RACE reads again in MiXCR, with one record for every CDR3 protein. The table has around 350,000 distinct CDR3 sequences, roughly 6.1% seen once. The V gene lost 2 bases and the J gene lost 8 bases, with 15 bases spanning the gap. The CDR3 has 14 residues. The TCR comes from a man aged 25 to 40 who received the YFV17D yellow fever vaccine. The chain is built from TRBV12-3 or TRBV12-4 and TRBJ2-5; D is unclear. The sample consisted of PBMCs, taken 5 days after the yellow fever booster vaccination. CDR3 bases: TGTGCCAGCAGTTTATTGAGGTCCCCAGTTACCCAGTACTTC. This sequence encodes CASSLLRSPVTQYF.